This TCR beta chain was documented in a study of PD-1 blockade in classical Hodgkin lymphoma. Study-wide points: Unlike CD8+ TCR diversity, which did not rise significantly by C4D1, CD4+ TCR diversity did. The baseline diversity of complete responders showed similarity to that of newly diagnosed patients.

TCRdb's copy holds only in-frame clones and misses some; the assay was immunoSEQ multiplex PCR. The sample holds about 3,000 clones, roughly 60% seen once. As regards this clone: The antigen remains unidentified.

All patients experienced relapse after autologous stem cell transplantation, and brentuximab vedotin exposure was variable. PBMCs, once thawed, yielded CD8+ T cells isolated by magnetic negative selection. Germline V gives CDR1 SGHVS, CDR2 FQNEAQ. There are 15 residues in the CDR3. The ends lost 6 bases at V and 8 bases at J; junction bases unmatched: 7. V is TRBV7-8 and J is TRBJ1-6; 10 bases fit TRBD1. Sequencing used CD8+ T cells from blood, obtained at baseline. This TCR was recovered from a human donor with classical Hodgkin lymphoma. CDR3 coding DNA: TGTGCCAGCAGTCCAAGAGGGACAGGGGATTCACCCCTCCACTTT. The encoded protein is CASSPRGTGDSPLHF.